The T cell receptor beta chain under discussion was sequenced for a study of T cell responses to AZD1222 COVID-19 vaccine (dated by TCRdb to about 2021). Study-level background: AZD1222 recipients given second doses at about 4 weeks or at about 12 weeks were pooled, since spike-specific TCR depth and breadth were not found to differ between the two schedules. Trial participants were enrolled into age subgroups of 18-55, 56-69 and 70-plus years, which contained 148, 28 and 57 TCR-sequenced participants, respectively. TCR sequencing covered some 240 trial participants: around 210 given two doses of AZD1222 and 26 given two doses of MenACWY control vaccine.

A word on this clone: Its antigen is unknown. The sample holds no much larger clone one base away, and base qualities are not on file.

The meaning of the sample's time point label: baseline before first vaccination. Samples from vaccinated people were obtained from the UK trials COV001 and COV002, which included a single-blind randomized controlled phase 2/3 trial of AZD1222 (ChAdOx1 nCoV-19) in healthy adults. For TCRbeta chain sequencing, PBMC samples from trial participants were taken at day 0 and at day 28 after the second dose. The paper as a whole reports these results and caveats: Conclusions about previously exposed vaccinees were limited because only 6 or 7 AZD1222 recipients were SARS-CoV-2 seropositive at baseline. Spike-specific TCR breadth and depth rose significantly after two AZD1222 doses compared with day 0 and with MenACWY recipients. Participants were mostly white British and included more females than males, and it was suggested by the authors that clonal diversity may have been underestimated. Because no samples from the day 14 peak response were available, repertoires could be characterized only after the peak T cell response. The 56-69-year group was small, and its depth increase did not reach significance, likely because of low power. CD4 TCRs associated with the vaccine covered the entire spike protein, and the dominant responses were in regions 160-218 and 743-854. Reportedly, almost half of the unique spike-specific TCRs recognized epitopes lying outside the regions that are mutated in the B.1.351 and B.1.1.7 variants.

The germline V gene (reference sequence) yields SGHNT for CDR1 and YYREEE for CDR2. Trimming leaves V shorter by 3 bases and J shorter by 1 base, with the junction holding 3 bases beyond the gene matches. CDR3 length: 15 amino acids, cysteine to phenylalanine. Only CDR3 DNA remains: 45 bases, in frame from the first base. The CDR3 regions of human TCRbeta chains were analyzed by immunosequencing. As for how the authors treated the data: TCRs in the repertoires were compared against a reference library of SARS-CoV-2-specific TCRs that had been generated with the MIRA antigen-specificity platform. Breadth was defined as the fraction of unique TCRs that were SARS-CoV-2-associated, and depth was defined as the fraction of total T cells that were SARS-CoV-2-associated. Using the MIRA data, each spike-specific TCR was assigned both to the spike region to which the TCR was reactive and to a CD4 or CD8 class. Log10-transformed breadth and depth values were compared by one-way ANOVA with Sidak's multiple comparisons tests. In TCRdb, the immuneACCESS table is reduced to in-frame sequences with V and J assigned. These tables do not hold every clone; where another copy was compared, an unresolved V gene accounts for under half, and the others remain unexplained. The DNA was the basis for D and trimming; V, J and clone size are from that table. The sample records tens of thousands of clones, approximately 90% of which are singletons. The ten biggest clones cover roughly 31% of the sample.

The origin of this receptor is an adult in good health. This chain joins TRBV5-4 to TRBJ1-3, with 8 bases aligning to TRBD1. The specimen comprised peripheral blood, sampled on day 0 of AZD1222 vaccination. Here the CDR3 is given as CASSSNRGSGNTIYF. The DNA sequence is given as TGTGCCAGCAGCTCTAACAGGGGGTCTGGAAACACCATATATTTT.